This entry features one T cell receptor (beta chain) sequence. No antigen is known for it. The data were obtained in a study of T cell responses to AZD1222 COVID-19 vaccine. Study conclusions and caveats: Clonal diversity may have been underestimated in mostly white British donors. Recipients of two AZD1222 doses showed rising Spike-specific TCR breadth and depth. Regions 160-218 and 743-854 held dominance among vaccine-associated CD4 TCRs, which spanned spike.

Only in-frame clones appear in the TCRdb table, and some are missing; sequencing was by immunoSEQ multiplex PCR. The table includes some 170,000 clones, 92% detected once. Sequenced here: peripheral blood, sampled 28 days after the second AZD1222 dose. The sequence derives from an adult who received the AZD1222 COVID-19 vaccine.

The CDR3 bases are TGCGCCAGCAGCTTGGGACTGCGAGAGGGCTACACCTTC. Translated, it gives CASSLGLREGYTF. The V and J genes are TRBV5-1 and TRBJ1-2; D is uncertain. CDR3 length: 13 amino acids. The ends were cut back, 0 bases at V and 8 bases at J, with 11 bases in the middle. Germline values: CDR1 SGHRS, CDR2 YFSETQ.